These 21 T cell receptor beta chains came from one sample sequenced in a study of cytomegalovirus exposure and HLA in healthy donors. The study ran its PCR with 60 Vbeta and 13 Jbeta primers. The data were produced by immunoSEQ multiplex PCR, yet TCRdb's version contains in-frame clones alone and is incomplete. This repertoire shows around 260,000 clones, about four fifths found once; its top ten account for about 0.28%. Source material: PBMCs. These receptors were collected from a girl aged 2 to 9 in good health and CMV-seronegative.

J is TRBJ2-1 and V is TRBV14; D perhaps matches TRBD2 (5 bases). CDR3 length: 14 residues. Germline CDR1 is SGHDN and CDR2 is FVKESK. V gave up 6 bases and J gave up 6 bases, with 15 bases separating them. The CDR3 DNA reads as TGTGCCAGCAGTTTGGAGGTTGCGGGCAATGAGCAGTTCTTC. This codes for CASSLEVAGNEQFF.

The chain has TRBV7-6 and TRBJ1-3; 7 nucleotides line up with TRBD1. Germline trimming cut 5 bases from V and 5 bases from J; bases unmatched to any gene: 12. CDR1 and CDR2 from the germline V gene are SGHVS and FNYEAQ. There are 16 residues in the CDR3. The CDR3 protein is CASSQQIEDRRNTIYF. As DNA, the CDR3 is TGTGCCAGCAGCCAACAAATAGAGGACAGGAGAAACACCATATATTTT.

This clone was recorded a few times. The chain has TRBV6-5 and TRBJ1-2; D not resolved. CDR1 is MNHEY and CDR2 is SVGAGI in the germline V gene. Trimming took 0 bases from V and 6 from J, leaving 11 bases between them. CDR3 size: 14 residues. CDR3 sequence reads: CASSYSSGSDGYTF. The DNA of the CDR3 is TGTGCCAGCAGTTACTCATCAGGATCGGATGGCTACACCTTC.

The chain joins TRBV28 to TRBJ1-6, with D perhaps matching TRBD1 (5 bases). This CDR3 region has 15 residues. V lost 6 bases, J lost 6 bases, and 15 bases lay in between. The germline gives CDR1 MDHEN, CDR2 SYDVKM. The CDR3 region is CASSKDSALNSPLHF. CDR3 coding DNA: TGTGCCAGCAGCAAAGACAGCGCCCTTAATTCACCCCTCCACTTT.

The V gene is TRBV2, the J gene TRBJ2-1; the match to TRBD1 covers 9 bases. There are 12 residues in the CDR3. V lost 4 bases to trimming and J lost 14 bases; unmatched junction nucleotides: 6. Germline loops: CDR1 SNHLY, CDR2 FYNNEI. Written as DNA, the CDR3 is TGTGCCAGCAGTGCCGGGACAGGGAGTAAGTTCTTC. It yields the protein CASSAGTGSKFF.

The J gene is TRBJ1-6, the V gene TRBV18, with TRBD1 matching 9 bases. V was clipped by 5 bases and J by 7 bases; unmatched bases: 12. Germline V lookup: CDR1 KGHSH, CDR2 LQKENI. This CDR3 has 17 residues. The CDR3 nucleotides read TGTGCCAGCTCAACCCCGGCCACAGGGGGCGGCAATTCACCCCTCCACTTT. Translated: CASSTPATGGGNSPLHF.

This clone was counted once. V and J are TRBV6-5 and TRBJ2-7; no clear D gene. The CDR3 has 14 amino acids. Germline V gene sequence: CDR1 MNHEY, CDR2 SVGAGI. The ends were cut back, 0 bases at V and 3 bases at J, with 9 bases in the middle. The DNA of the CDR3 is TGTGCCAGCAGTTACTCGCTACAGCTCTACGAGCAGTACTTC. Translated: CASSYSLQLYEQYF.

This clone was seen only a few times. V is TRBV7-8 and J is TRBJ2-5; 9 bases are shared with TRBD2. Germline V gene sequence: CDR1 SGHVS, CDR2 FQNEAQ. J gave up 0 bases and V 5 bases, and 13 bases lay outside the gene matches. CDR3 length equals 18 residues. The CDR3 protein is CASSPRTSAYSYQETQYF. DNA of the CDR3: TGTGCCAGCAGCCCCAGGACTAGCGCTTATTCGTACCAAGAGACCCAGTACTTC. Complete variable domain (other parts from reference TRBV7-8 and TRBJ2-5): GAGVSQSPRYKVAKRGQDVALRCDPISGHVSLFWYQQALGQGPEFLTYFQNEAQLDKSGLPSDRFFAERPEGSVSTLKIQRTQQEDSAVYLCASSPRTSAYSYQETQYFGPGTRLLVL.

This chain links TRBV28 with TRBJ1-1; 11 bases align to TRBD1. This CDR3 comprises 16 residues. The V gene end was trimmed by 2 bases and the J gene end by 8 bases; junction bases not matched to a gene: 10. The germline V gene encodes CDR1 MDHEN and CDR2 SYDVKM. CDR3 coding DNA: TGTGCCAGCAGTTTACCTCAAGGGACAGGGGGACGCGAAGCTTTCTTT. Amino acids: CASSLPQGTGGREAFF. The whole variable domain, remainder taken from reference TRBV28 and TRBJ1-1, is DVKVTQSSRYLVKRTGEKVFLECVQDMDHENMFWYRQDPGLGLRLIYFSYDVKMKEKGDIPEGYSVSREKKERFSLILESASTNQTSMYLCASSLPQGTGGREAFFGQGTRLTVV.

The chain recombines TRBV4-2 with TRBJ1-2; D unclear. Trimming stripped 0 bases from V and 0 bases from J, with 8 bases between. The V gene's germline CDR1 is LGHNA and CDR2 YNFKEQ. This CDR3 comprises 15 residues. CDR3 in amino acids: CASSQDKGANYGYTF. The CDR3 DNA is TGTGCCAGCAGCCAAGATAAGGGAGCTAACTATGGCTACACCTTC.

V and J are TRBV12-5 and TRBJ1-3, with 8 nucleotides matching TRBD1. Germline V lookup: CDR1 LGHNT, CDR2 FRNRAP. The CDR3 spans 14 residues. Trimming cost V 6 bases and J 1 base; bases outside gene matches: 2. The CDR3 is CASGQGASGNTIYF. CDR3 nucleotide sequence: TGTGCTAGTGGCCAGGGGGCATCTGGAAACACCATATATTTT.

The chain joins TRBV5-6 to TRBJ1-2, with 8 bases that match TRBD1. This CDR3 comprises 15 residues. The trim removed 0 bases at V and 3 bases at J, leaving 4 bases unmatched. Germline CDR1 SGHDT, CDR2 YYEEEE. CDR3 sequence: CASSLGRQGHYGYTF. DNA of the CDR3: TGTGCCAGCAGCTTGGGACGACAGGGGCACTATGGCTACACCTTC.

The J gene is TRBJ1-4, the V gene TRBV10-3; D call uncertain. Trimming removed 10 bases at V and 3 bases at J, with 12 bases between. This CDR3 comprises 13 residues. In germline, CDR1 is ENHRY, CDR2 SYGVKD. DNA of the CDR3: TGTGCCACCTCAGATCGGGCTAATGAAAAACTGTTTTTT. The encoded protein is CATSDRANEKLFF.

V gene TRBV27 combines with J gene TRBJ2-7, with 8 bases matching TRBD1. The CDR3 totals 14 residues. The germline V gene has CDR1 MNHEY and CDR2 SMNVEV (reference sequence). The junction had 5 bases not matched to a gene; V was cut back by 3 bases and J by 4 bases. CDR3 in amino acids: CASSFDRGGYEQYF. The CDR3 DNA reads as TGTGCCAGCAGTTTTGACAGGGGTGGGTACGAGCAGTACTTC.

The chain employs TRBV10-3 and TRBJ2-5, with TRBD2 identical over 7 bases. Judging by the DNA end, TRBJ2-7 fits better; the J call may be wrong. The V gene's germline CDR1 is ENHRY and CDR2 SYGVKD. The CDR3 contains 14 residues. The DNA for the CDR3 is TGTGCCATCAGTGCCGGACTAGATTTCCACGAGCAGTACTTC. As protein: CAISAGLDFHEQYF.

The rearrangement links TRBV6-5 to TRBJ2-5, with D perhaps matching TRBD2 (5 bases). V was shortened by 4 bases and J by 11 bases, with 14 bases between the two germline ends. Germline V gene lookup returns CDR1 MNHEY and CDR2 SVGAGI. CDR3 length equals 12 residues. The CDR3 coding sequence is TGTGCCAGCAGTTCCCTCGGACTCTTTCAGTACTTC. Its protein is CASSSLGLFQYF.

The chain combines TRBV4-1 with TRBJ2-3, with D hard to call. V was cut by 2 bases and J by 0 bases, with 3 bases left in between. Germline CDR1 MGHRA, CDR2 YSYEKL. This CDR3 region has 13 residues. CDR3 protein: CASSQTSTDTQYF. CDR3 coding DNA: TGCGCCAGCAGCCAAACTAGCACAGATACGCAGTATTTT.

The chain employs TRBV5-6 and TRBJ2-3; no firm D call. V dropped 4 bases and J dropped 0 bases, with 18 bases sitting between them. The V gene's germline CDR1 is SGHDT and CDR2 YYEEEE. The CDR3 runs to 17 residues. In DNA, the CDR3 is TGTGCCAGCAGCCCGTCTCGTTGGCGGATTAGCACAGATACGCAGTATTTT. Translated, it gives CASSPSRWRISTDTQYF. Combining the CDR3 with reference TRBV5-6 and TRBJ2-3 gives the whole variable domain DAGVTQSPTHLIKTRGQQVTLRCSPKSGHDTVSWYQQALGQGPQFIFQYYEEEERQRGNFPDRFSGHQFPNYSSELNVNALLLGDSALYLCASSPSRWRISTDTQYFGPGTRLTVL.

The chain is built from TRBV1 and TRBJ1-3; the table assigns TRBD1, which was not confirmed against the DNA. TRBV1 is a listed pseudogene. This CDR3 is built from 16 residues. CDR3 protein: CTSSQEGTQSGNTIYF. CDR3 DNA: TGCACCAGCAGCCAAGAGGGTACACAGTCTGGAAACACCATATATTTT.

V is TRBV5-1 and J is TRBJ1-1; D remains unclear. The V and J ends lost 1 base and 3 bases respectively, with 16 bases between them. This CDR3 is 16 amino acids long. Germline V gives CDR1 SGHRS, CDR2 YFSETQ. This CDR3 is CASSLSPPGGHTEAFF. CDR3 nucleotides: TGCGCCAGCAGCTTGTCCCCCCCGGGAGGGCACACTGAAGCTTTCTTT.

The rearrangement joins TRBV19 to TRBJ2-7; a possible D gene is TRBD2 (6 bases). The germline CDR1 and CDR2 sequences are LNHDA and SQIVND (reference sequence). The CDR3 contains 16 residues. Trimming removed 5 bases at V and 0 bases at J, with 17 bases between. In nucleotides, the CDR3 is TGTGCCAGTAGTCCCGCGGGGAGAGAAGGCTCCTACGAGCAGTACTTC. This sequence encodes CASSPAGREGSYEQYF.